The clone carrying this T cell receptor (beta chain) was detected once. TCRbeta library preparation incorporated unique molecular identifiers. TCRdb passed the PCR reads through MiXCR, listing each CDR3 protein once. The sample lists some 590,000 distinct CDR3 sequences; 10% to 13% were seen once. In germline, CDR1 is DFQATT, CDR2 SNEGSKA (reference sequence). There are 13 residues in the CDR3. J lost 8 bases, V lost 2 bases, and 5 bases had no gene match. The source of the sample is a study of T-cell reconstitution after alpha-beta-depleted transplantation in children. The receptor was derived from a human donor who donated a stem cell graft to a child with acute myeloid leukemia. The chain combines TRBV20-1 with TRBJ2-2; 7 bases line up with TRBD1. The sequences come from PBMCs from the stem cell graft donor, collected from the stem cell graft. The CDR3 protein is CSARKTGSGELFF. DNA of the CDR3: TGCAGTGCTAGAAAGACAGGGTCTGGGGAGCTGTTTTTT.